The present TCR beta chain was sequenced within a study of response to subunit inactivated influenza vaccine. Study-level points and caveats: That few new T cells are recruited by each seasonal influenza vaccination was the authors' suggestion.

This clonotype was recorded at least ten times. What it binds is not known. Germline CDR1 reads SGHTA; CDR2 reads FQGNSA. With 5 bases removed from V and 2 bases from J, the gap between germline ends came to 12 bases. CDR3 length equals 14 residues. TCRdb re-called the RT-PCR reads with MiXCR, one entry per CDR3 protein. The sample lists roughly 460,000 distinct CDR3 sequences, approximately 11% occurring once. The TCR comes from a man aged 50 to 59 who received an inactivated influenza vaccine. The sequences come from PBMCs from blood, collected 45 days after vaccination. J is TRBJ1-2 and V is TRBV7-2; D is undetermined. The CDR3 region is CASSPALGNYGYTF. CDR3 bases: TGTGCCAGCAGCCCAGCGTTAGGGAACTATGGCTACACCTTC. The complete variable domain, with remaining parts taken from reference TRBV7-2 and TRBJ1-2, reads GAGVSQSPSNKVTEKGKDVELRCDPISGHTALYWYRQSLGQGLEFLIYFQGNSAPDKSGLPSDRFSAERTGGSVSTLTIQRTQQEDSAVYLCASSPALGNYGYTFGSGTRLTVV.